What follows describes a single T cell receptor beta chain. Its antigen remains unknown. Other DNA sequences of this sample code for an identical CDR3. This entry belongs to a study of beta chain features in type 1 diabetes. The overall study: Comparable age, gender and cell yields were observed in patients relative to healthy donors.

This CDR3 has 11 amino acids. The germline V gene encodes CDR1 MNHNY and CDR2 SVGAGI (reference sequence). V shed 2 bases and J shed 7 bases, with 6 bases lying between them. The whole isolated RNA underwent reverse transcription, so sequencing captured expressed TCRB transcripts. TCRdb's table, derived via immunoSEQ multiplex PCR, lists solely in-frame clones and lacks some. The data hold around 250,000 clones, with 25% to 30% observed a single time. Study results and limitations: Reads derived from cDNA could over-represent cells showing high TCR expression. Researchers reported that naive, central memory and Treg TCRB repertoires appeared more similar in patients than in healthy donors. Researchers caution that PCR might favor shorter templates, equally among patients and controls.

The source material was central memory CD4+ T cells from blood. V usage is TRBV6-6 and J usage is TRBJ2-7, with no clear D. The receptor was isolated from a man aged 25 to 45 in good health. CDR3 DNA sequence: TGTGCCAGCAGTTACGCAGGAGAGCAGTACTTC. It is translated as CASSYAGEQYF.